This T cell receptor beta chain was recovered during a study of neoadjuvant anti-PD-1 for oral cavity cancer (dated by TCRdb to 2020 to 2023). About the investigation overall: Before undergoing curative-intent surgical resection, most patients got three to four biweekly nivolumab doses at 3 mg/kg. For patients who did not progress, a fourth nivolumab dose was given around day 43, followed by definitive surgical resection on days 50-56. Under RECIST 1.1, a patient counted as a responder if showing complete response, partial response or stable disease, and as a non-responder if showing progression. A 33% response rate was observed in the parent correlative cohort, in which over nine patients were included. Broad study findings and their caveats: Only three patients per response group were included in the TCR analyses, and larger cohorts for validation were called for by the authors. Larger post-treatment sizes of preexisting intratumoral clones correlated with greater tumor shrinkage, suggesting expansion of preexisting clones contributed to response. A higher pretreatment blood Treg/Th17 ratio correlated with both higher pretreatment blood TCRbeta clonality and lower post-treatment tumor TCRbeta clonality.

Worth noting for this clone: Its recognized antigen is unknown. The input lacks base qualities; no much larger clone sits a single base away.

For survey sequencing of tumor libraries, mostly around 4.9 ug of input genomic DNA was used, and two replicates were run per sample. TCRbeta libraries were prepared with the immunoSEQ hsTCRbeta kit according to the manufacturer's instructions. The completed libraries were mixed into a single pool at 3 nM, then sequenced with an Illumina NovaSeq 6000 S4 flow cell. The paper's data handling went like this. The immunoSEQ Analyzer handled quality control and preprocessing of the raw data. The analysis was limited to productive rearrangements, and each clonotype was defined by a unique CDR3 amino acid sequence. Repertoire clonality was estimated as the Gini-Simpson index, which was computed with the R package tcR. Gini indices were compared with Student's t test, and associations with tumor size change were assessed by Pearson correlation. In TCRdb, the immuneACCESS table is reduced to in-frame sequences with V and J assigned. These tables do not hold every clone; where another copy was compared, an unresolved V gene accounts for under half, and the others remain unexplained. D and trimming were read from the DNA, whereas the V and J calls and clone size are those reported in that table. The sample table lists more than 7,000 clones, over 45% of them with a count of one. The leading ten clones occupy around 5.9% of the sample.

Sample time point, as interpreted from the label and publication: before neoadjuvant nivolumab. Patients were newly diagnosed with stage II-IVA oral cavity squamous cell carcinoma and had received no prior systemic or radiation treatment. Everyone in the cohort had locally advanced, HPV-negative oral cavity squamous cell carcinoma. Samples were obtained from a longitudinal correlative study of a single-arm phase II trial of neoadjuvant nivolumab in oral cavity squamous cell carcinoma. Subject-matched pre- and post-treatment PBMCs and tumors from three responders and three non-responders were subjected to genomic DNA-based TCRbeta sequencing. Genomic DNA was isolated from tumor tissue using the Maxwell RSC DNA from Tissue kit. This receptor was obtained from a person aged 35-79 years with oral cavity squamous cell carcinoma. The sequences come from tumor tissue, collected before nivolumab (anti-PD-1) treatment.

CDR3 sequence: CASSLGGASGEQFF. The nucleotide sequence reads TGCGCCAGCAGCTTGGGAGGGGCTAGCGGTGAGCAGTTCTTC. This receptor chain uses TRBV5-1 and TRBJ2-1, with TRBD2 identical over 7 junction bases. The V end gives up 0 bases and the J end 9 bases, leaving 6 bases in the junction not matched to a gene. Taken from cysteine to phenylalanine, the CDR3 has 14 residues. This entry keeps only the CDR3 DNA: 42 bases, framed from base 1. CDR1 and CDR2 were assigned from the germline V gene as SGHRS and YFSETQ.